The rows below give T cell receptor beta chains drawn from one sample of a study of blood T cells in healthy people across ages. TCRdb re-called the 5' RACE reads through MiXCR, storing one row per CDR3 protein. The table lists around 1,500,000 distinct CDR3 sequences, 42% of them singletons. Sequenced input: blood. The receptors were sampled from a woman between 18 and 29 years old in good health. CDR3s include the opening cysteine and the closing phenylalanine or tryptophan. A D gene is named only where the DNA matches it firmly. Expanded clones get a size class; other rows say once, few or many, or leave the size out.

TRBD1	TRBV7-2	.	TRBJ1-6	TGTGCCAGCAGCGGAGGGACAGGGGGCACCTATAATTCACCCCTCCACTTT	CASSGGTGGTYNSPLHF
.	TRBV20-1	few	TRBJ2-3	TGCAGTGTTCCCGAACCGGGGGATACGCAGTATTTT	CSVPEPGDTQYF
TRBD1	TRBV29-1	.	TRBJ2-7	TGCAGCGTTGAAGATGAGGAGGGACAGGGCTCCTACGAGCAGTGCTTC	CSVEDEEGQGSYEQCF
.	TRBV4-1	.	TRBJ2-4	TGCGCCAGCAGCCAAGAAGGGGGGCTAGCCAAAAACATTCAGTACTTC	CASSQEGGLAKNIQYF
TRBD2	TRBV7-2	.	TRBJ2-1	TGTGCCAGCAGCTTAGGGGGTAGCGGGAGGAATGAGCAGTTCTTC	CASSLGGSGRNEQFF
TRBD2	TRBV12-3/TRBV12-4	.	TRBJ2-5	TGTGCCAGCAGTTTAGCGACTAGCGGGAGGTCTCGAGAGACCCAGTACTTC	CASSLATSGRSRETQYF
.	TRBV30	few	TRBJ1-2	TGTGCCTTAATTGGGGGGCATCGGAACTATGGCTACACCTTC	CALIGGHRNYGYTF
TRBD2	TRBV6-2/TRBV6-3	.	TRBJ2-1	TGTGCCAGCAGGGGAGGGCTAGCGGGTGAGCAGTTCTTC	CASRGGLAGEQFF
.	TRBV4-1	few	TRBJ1-2	TGCGCCAGCAGCCAAGACAGGGTCTATGGCTACACCTTC	CASSQDRVYGYTF
.	TRBV12-3/TRBV12-4	.	TRBJ2-3	TGTGCCAGCAGTTTCGCCAGGGCAAGCACAGATACGCAGTATTTT	CASSFARASTDTQYF
.	TRBV6-5	.	TRBJ1-1	TGTGCCAGCAGTTACTTGCCGCGACAGACAAGGAACACTGAAGCTTTCTTT	CASSYLPRQTRNTEAFF
.	TRBV27	.	TRBJ2-5	TGTGCCAGCAGGCCGGCCCTACCAGTCAATGAGCAGTACTTC	CASRPALPVNEQYF
TRBD1	TRBV9	.	TRBJ1-1	TGTGCCAGCAACCCTGGACAGGGAGAAGCTTTCTTT	CASNPGQGEAFF
TRBD2	TRBV4-2	.	TRBJ2-1	TGTGCCAGCAGCCAAGAGGGGCTAGCGGGAATCAATGAGCAGTTCTTC	CASSQEGLAGINEQFF
TRBD1	TRBV5-1	few	TRBJ2-1	TGCGCCAGCAGCCCTGAACAGGGGGTCCCCTACAATGAGCAGTTCTTC	CASSPEQGVPYNEQFF
TRBD2	TRBV7-9	.	TRBJ2-1	TGTGCCAGCAGCTTAGATGGGAGCGGGAGGAATGGTGAGCAGTTCTTC	CASSLDGSGRNGEQFF
TRBD1	TRBV6-2/TRBV6-3	few	TRBJ2-7	TGTGCCAGCGGGGACAGGGCCACCTCCTACGAGCAGTACTTC	CASGDRATSYEQYF
.	TRBV18	.	TRBJ1-2	TGTGCCAGCTCACCTCAAGCCGGACATGACTATGGCTACACCTTC	CASSPQAGHDYGYTF